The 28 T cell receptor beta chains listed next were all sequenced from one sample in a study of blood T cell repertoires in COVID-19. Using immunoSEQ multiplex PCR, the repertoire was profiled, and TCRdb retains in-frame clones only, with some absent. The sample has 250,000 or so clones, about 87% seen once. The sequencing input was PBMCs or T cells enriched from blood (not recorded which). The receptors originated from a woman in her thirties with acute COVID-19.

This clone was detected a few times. The DNA of the CDR3 is TGTGCCACCAGCCGGGACTACACCTACGAGCAGTACTTC. It specifies CATSRDYTYEQYF. The rearrangement links TRBV24-1 to TRBJ2-7; 7 bases agree with TRBD2. The V gene's germline CDR1 is KGHDR and CDR2 SFDVKD. The CDR3 runs 13 residues. J gave up 2 bases and V 7 bases, and 4 bases lay outside the gene matches.

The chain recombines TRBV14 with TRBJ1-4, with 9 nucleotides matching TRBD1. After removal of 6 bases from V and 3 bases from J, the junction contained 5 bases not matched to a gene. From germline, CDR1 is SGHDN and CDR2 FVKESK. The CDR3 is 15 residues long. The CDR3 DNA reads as TGTGCCAGCAGTCGACAGGGGGTAGCTAATGAAAAACTGTTTTTT. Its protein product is CASSRQGVANEKLFF.

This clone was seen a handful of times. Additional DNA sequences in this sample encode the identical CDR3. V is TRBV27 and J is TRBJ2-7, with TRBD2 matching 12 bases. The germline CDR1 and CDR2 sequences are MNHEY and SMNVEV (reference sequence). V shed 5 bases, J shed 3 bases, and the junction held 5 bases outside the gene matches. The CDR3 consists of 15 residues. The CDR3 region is CASSQTSGSIYEQYF. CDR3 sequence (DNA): TGTGCCAGCAGTCAGACTAGCGGGAGCATCTACGAGCAGTACTTC.

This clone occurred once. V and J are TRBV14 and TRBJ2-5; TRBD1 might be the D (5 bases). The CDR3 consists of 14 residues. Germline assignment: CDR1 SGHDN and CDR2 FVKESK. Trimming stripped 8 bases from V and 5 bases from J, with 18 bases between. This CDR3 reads CASSRGPGRETQYF. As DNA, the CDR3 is TGTGCCAGCTCAAGGGGCCCAGGGCGGGAGACCCAGTACTTC.

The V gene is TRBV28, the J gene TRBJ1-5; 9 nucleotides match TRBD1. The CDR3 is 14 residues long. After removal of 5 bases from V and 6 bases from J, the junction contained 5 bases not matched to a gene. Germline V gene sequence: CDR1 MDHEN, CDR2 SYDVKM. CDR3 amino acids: CASSTGGAGQPQHF. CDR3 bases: TGTGCCAGCAGTACAGGGGGCGCGGGTCAGCCCCAGCATTTT.

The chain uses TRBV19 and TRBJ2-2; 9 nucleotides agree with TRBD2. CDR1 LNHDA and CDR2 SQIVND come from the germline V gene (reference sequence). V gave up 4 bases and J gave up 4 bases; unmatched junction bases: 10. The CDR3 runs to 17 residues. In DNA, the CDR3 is TGTGCCAGTAGTAGGGGACTAGCCCCCCTTATCACCGGGGAGCTGTTTTTT. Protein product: CASSRGLAPLITGELFF.

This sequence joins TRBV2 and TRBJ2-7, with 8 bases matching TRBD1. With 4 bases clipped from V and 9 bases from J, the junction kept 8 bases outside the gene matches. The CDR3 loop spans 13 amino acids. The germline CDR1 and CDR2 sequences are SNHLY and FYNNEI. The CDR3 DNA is TGTGCCAGCAGTGGGACAGGGCAGCCGGGGCAGTACTTC. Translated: CASSGTGQPGQYF.

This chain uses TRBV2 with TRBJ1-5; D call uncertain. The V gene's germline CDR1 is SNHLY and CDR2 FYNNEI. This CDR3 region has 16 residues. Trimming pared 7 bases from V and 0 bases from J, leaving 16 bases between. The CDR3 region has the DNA TGTGCCAGCACCGCGGCTCTATTGAATAGCAATCAGCCCCAGCATTTT. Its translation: CASTAALLNSNQPQHF.

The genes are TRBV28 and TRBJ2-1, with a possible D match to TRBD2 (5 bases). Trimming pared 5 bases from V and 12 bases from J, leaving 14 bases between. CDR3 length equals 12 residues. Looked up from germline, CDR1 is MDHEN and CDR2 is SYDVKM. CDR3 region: CASSPLAYGQFF. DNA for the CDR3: TGTGCCAGCAGTCCGCTAGCATATGGGCAGTTCTTC.

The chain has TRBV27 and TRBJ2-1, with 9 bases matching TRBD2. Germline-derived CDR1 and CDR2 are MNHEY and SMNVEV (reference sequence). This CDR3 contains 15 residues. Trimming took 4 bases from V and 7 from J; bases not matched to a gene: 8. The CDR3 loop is CASSWSSGSQNEQFF. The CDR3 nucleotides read TGTGCCAGCAGTTGGAGTAGCGGGAGTCAAAATGAGCAGTTCTTC.

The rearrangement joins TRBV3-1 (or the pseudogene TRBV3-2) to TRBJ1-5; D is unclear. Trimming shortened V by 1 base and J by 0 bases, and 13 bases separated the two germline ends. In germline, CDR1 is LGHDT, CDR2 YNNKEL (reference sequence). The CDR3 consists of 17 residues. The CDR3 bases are TGTGCCAGCAGCCAAGGGTTACAGAGATATAGCAATCAGCCCCAGCATTTT. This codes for CASSQGLQRYSNQPQHF.

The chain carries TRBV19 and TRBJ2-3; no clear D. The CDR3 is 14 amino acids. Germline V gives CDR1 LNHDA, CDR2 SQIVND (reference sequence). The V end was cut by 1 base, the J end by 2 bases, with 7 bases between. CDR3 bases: TGTGCCAGTAGTATAGCCGGGTTCACAGATACGCAGTATTTT. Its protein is CASSIAGFTDTQYF.

CDR3 nucleotides: TGTGCCAGCTCCCTCGACAGATCTGGTTCACCCCTCCACTTT. Protein: CASSLDRSGSPLHF. This chain uses TRBV18 with TRBJ1-6; weak D call: TRBD1 (5 bases). Germline CDR1 is KGHSH and CDR2 is LQKENI. Trimming left V 6 bases short and J 9 bases short, with 15 bases between. The CDR3 extends over 14 amino acids.

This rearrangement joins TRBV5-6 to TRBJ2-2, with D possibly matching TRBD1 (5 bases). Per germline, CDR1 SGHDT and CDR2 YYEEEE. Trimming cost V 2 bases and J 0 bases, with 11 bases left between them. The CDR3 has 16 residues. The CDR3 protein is CASSFATDANTGELFF. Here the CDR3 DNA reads TGTGCCAGCAGCTTTGCGACAGACGCGAACACCGGGGAGCTGTTTTTT.

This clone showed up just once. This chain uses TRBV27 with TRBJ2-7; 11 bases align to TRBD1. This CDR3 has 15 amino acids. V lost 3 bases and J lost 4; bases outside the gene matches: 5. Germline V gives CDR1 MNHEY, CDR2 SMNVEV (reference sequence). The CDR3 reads CASSFSGTGGYEQYF. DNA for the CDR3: TGTGCCAGCAGTTTCTCCGGGACAGGGGGTTACGAGCAGTACTTC.

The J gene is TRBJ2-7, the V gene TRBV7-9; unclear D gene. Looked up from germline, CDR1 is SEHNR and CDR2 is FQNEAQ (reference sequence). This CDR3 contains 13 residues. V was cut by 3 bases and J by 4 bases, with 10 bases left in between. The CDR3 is CASSFDILYEQYF. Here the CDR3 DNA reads TGTGCCAGCAGCTTTGACATCCTTTACGAGCAGTACTTC.

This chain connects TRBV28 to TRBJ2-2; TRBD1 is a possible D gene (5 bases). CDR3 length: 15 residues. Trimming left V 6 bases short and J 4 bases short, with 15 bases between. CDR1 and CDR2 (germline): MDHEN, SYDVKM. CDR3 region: CASSPQGSGTGELFF. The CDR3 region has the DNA TGTGCCAGCAGCCCGCAGGGATCAGGCACCGGGGAGCTGTTTTTT.

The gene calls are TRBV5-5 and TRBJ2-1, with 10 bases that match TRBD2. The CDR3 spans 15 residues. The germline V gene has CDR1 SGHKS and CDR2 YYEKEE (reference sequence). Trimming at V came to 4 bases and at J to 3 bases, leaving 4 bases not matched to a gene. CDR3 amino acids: CASSALAGVYNEQFF. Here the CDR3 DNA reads TGTGCCAGCAGCGCCCTAGCGGGAGTCTACAATGAGCAGTTCTTC. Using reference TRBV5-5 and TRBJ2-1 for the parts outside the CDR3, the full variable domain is DAGVTQSPTHLIKTRGQQVTLRCSPISGHKSVSWYQQVLGQGPQFIFQYYEKEERGRGNFPDRFSARQFPNYSSELNVNALLLGDSALYLCASSALAGVYNEQFFGPGTRLTVL.

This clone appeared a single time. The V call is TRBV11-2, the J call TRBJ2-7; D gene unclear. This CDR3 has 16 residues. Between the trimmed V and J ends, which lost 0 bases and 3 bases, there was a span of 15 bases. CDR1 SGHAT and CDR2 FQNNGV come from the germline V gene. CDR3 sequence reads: CASSLDSRGFGYEQYF. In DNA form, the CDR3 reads TGTGCCAGCAGCTTAGATTCTCGAGGTTTTGGCTACGAGCAGTACTTC.

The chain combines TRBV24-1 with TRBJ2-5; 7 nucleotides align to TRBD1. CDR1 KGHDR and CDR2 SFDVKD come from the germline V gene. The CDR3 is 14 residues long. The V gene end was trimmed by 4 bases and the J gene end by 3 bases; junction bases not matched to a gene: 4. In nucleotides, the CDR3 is TGTGCCACCAGTGAAACCGGGACAGAAGAGACCCAGTACTTC. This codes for CATSETGTEETQYF.

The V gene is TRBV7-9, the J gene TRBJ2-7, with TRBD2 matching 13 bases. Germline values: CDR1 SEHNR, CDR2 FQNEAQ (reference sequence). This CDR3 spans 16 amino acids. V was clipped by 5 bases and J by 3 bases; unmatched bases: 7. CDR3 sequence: CASSRTSGRTNYEQYF. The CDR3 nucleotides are TGTGCCAGCAGCAGGACTAGCGGGAGAACTAACTACGAGCAGTACTTC.

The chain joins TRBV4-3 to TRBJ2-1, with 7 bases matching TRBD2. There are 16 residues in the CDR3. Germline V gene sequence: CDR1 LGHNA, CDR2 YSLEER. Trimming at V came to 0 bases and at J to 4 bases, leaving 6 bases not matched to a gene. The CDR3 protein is CASSQDRLASYNEQFF. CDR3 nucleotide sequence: TGCGCCAGCAGCCAAGATAGACTAGCTTCTTACAATGAGCAGTTCTTC.

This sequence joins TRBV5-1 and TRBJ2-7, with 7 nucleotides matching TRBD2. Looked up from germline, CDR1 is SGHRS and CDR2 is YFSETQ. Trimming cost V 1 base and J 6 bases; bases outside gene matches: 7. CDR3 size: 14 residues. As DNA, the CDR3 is TGCGCCAGCAGCTTGAGTACGGGAGGAGGCGAGCAGTACTTC. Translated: CASSLSTGGGEQYF.

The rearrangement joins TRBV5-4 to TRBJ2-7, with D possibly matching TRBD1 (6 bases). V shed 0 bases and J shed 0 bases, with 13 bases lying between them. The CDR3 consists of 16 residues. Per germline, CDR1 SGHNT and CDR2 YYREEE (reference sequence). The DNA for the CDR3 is TGTGCCAGCAGCTTGGGACAGGATATTAGCTCCTACGAGCAGTACTTC. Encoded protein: CASSLGQDISSYEQYF. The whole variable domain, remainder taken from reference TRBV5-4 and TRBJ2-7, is ETGVTQSPTHLIKTRGQQVTLRCSSQSGHNTVSWYQQALGQGPQFIFQYYREEENGRGNFPPRFSGLQFPNYSSELNVNALELDDSALYLCASSLGQDISSYEQYFGPGTRLTVT.

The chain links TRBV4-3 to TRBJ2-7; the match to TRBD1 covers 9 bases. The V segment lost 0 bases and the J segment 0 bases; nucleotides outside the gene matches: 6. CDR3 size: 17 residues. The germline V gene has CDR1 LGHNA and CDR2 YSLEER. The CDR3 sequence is CASSQESGTGSSYEQYF. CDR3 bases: TGCGCCAGCAGCCAAGAAAGCGGGACAGGGAGCTCCTACGAGCAGTACTTC.

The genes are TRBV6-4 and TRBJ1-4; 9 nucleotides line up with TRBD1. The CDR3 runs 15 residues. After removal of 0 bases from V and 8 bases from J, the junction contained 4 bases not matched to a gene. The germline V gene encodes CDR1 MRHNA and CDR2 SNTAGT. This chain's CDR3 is CASSDSTGGNEKLFF. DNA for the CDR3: TGTGCCAGCAGTGACTCGACAGGGGGGAACGAAAAACTGTTTTTT.

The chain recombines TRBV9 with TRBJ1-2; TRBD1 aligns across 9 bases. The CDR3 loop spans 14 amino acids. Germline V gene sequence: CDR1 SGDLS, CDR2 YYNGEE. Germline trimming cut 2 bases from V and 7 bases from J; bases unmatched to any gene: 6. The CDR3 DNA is TGTGCCAGCAGCGTTCGGACAGGGGAGTCTGGCTACACCTTC. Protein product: CASSVRTGESGYTF.

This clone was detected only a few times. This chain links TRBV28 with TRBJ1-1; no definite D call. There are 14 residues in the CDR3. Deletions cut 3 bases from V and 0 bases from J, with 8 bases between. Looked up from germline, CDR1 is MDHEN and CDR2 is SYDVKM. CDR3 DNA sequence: TGTGCCAGCAGTTTGGCAAATATGAACACTGAAGCTTTCTTT. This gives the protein CASSLANMNTEAFF. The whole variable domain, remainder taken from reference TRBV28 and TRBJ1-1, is DVKVTQSSRYLVKRTGEKVFLECVQDMDHENMFWYRQDPGLGLRLIYFSYDVKMKEKGDIPEGYSVSREKKERFSLILESASTNQTSMYLCASSLANMNTEAFFGQGTRLTVV.